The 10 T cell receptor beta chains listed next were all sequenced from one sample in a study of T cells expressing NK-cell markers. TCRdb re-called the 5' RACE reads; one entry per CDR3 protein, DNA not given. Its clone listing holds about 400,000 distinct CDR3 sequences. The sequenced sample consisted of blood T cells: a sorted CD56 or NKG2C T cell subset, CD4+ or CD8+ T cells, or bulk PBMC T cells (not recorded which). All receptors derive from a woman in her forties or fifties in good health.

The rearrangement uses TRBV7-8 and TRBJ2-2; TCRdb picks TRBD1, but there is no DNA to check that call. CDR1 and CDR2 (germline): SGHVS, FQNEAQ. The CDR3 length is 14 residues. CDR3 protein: CASHLKAGYGELFF. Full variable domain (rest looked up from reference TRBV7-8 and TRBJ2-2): GAGVSQSPRYKVAKRGQDVALRCDPISGHVSLFWYQQALGQGPEFLTYFQNEAQLDKSGLPSDRFFAERPEGSVSTLKIQRTQQEDSAVYLCASHLKAGYGELFFGEGSRLTVL.

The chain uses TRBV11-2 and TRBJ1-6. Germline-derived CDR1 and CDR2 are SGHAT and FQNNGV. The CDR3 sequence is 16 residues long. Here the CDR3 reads CASSLVRDSGNSPLHF.

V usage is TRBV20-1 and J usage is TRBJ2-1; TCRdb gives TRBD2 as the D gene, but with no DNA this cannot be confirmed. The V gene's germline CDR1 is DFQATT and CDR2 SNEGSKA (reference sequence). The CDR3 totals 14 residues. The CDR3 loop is CSPYPLAAKNEQFF.

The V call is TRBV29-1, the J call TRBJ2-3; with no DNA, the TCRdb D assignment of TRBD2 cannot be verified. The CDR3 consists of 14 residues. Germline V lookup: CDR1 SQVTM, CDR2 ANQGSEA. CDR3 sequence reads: CSVPRAGLTDTQYF.

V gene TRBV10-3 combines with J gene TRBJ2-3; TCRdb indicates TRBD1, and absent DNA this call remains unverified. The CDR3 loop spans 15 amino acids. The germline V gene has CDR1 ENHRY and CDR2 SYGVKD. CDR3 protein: CAISDPGSSTDTQYF.

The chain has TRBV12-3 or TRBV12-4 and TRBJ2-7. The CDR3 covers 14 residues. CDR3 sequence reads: CASSLGGSSAEQYF.

The CDR3 region is CASSLYSRGEQYF. This chain connects TRBV5-1 to TRBJ2-7; the TCRdb call, TRBD1, lacks DNA for checking. In germline, CDR1 is SGHRS, CDR2 YFSETQ. This CDR3 is built from 13 residues.

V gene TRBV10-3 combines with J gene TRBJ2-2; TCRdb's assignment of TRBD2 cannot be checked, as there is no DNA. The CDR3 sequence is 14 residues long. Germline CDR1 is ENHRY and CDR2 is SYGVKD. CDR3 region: CAISELALTGELFF.

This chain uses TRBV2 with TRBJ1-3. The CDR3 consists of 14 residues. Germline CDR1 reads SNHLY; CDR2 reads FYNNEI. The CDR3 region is CASSGRRIGNTIYF.

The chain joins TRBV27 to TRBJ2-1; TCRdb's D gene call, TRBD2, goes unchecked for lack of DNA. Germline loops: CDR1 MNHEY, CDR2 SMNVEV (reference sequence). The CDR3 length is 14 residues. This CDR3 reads CASSILGERDEQFF.